This is a list of T cell receptor beta chains from one sample in a study of beta chain features in type 1 diabetes. Sequenced by immunoSEQ multiplex PCR; TCRdb stores in-frame clones only, minus some. The sample consists of about 130,000 clones, about a tenth of them appearing once. Source material: central memory CD4+ T cells from blood. The receptors were gathered from a man aged 18 to 30 in good health. Both conserved end residues are part of each CDR3. Fields, in order: clone size, D gene, V gene, J gene, CDR3 DNA, CDR3 protein. The D gene is left open where the match is weak. Where a row states a size, it is once, few, many or the class of an expanded clone; other rows omit it.

>once|TRBD1|TRBV5-3|TRBJ2-7
TGTGCCAGAAGCATGAGCCGGGACAGGGGGCAAATGAGATCCTACGAGCAGTACTTC
CARSMSRDRGQMRSYEQYF
>-|-|TRBV11-2|TRBJ2-7
TGTGCCAGCAGCCTAACCCTAAGCTCCTACGAGCAGTACTTC
CASSLTLSSYEQYF
>few|-|TRBV25-1|TRBJ2-1
TGTGCCACCGGAAGGGACTCCCGCTCCTACAATGAGCAGTTCTTC
CATGRDSRSYNEQFF
>-|TRBD1|TRBV18|TRBJ2-7
TGTGCCAGCTCACCTCTAGGACAGGACAACTACGAGCAGTACTTC
CASSPLGQDNYEQYF
>-|-|TRBV20-1|TRBJ1-2
TGCAGTGCTTCGGGACTCTATGGCTACACCTTC
CSASGLYGYTF
>few|-|TRBV7-2|TRBJ2-2
TGTGCCAGCAGCTTAGTCGGTACCGCCGGGGAGCTGTTTTTT
CASSLVGTAGELFF
>-|TRBD1|TRBV19|TRBJ1-5
TGTGCCAGTAACGACAGGGCGAAACAGCCCCAGCATTTT
CASNDRAKQPQHF
>many|-|TRBV29-1|TRBJ1-4
TGCAGCGTCCGTCCCTCGGGTGAAAAACTGTTTTTT
CSVRPSGEKLFF
>-|TRBD1|TRBV9|TRBJ2-5
TGTGCCAGCAGTAGACAGGGGGCGCAGGAGACCCAGTACTTC
CASSRQGAQETQYF
>few|-|TRBV9|TRBJ1-4
TGTGCCAGCAGCCCAAGACAGTTAACTAATGAAAAACTGTTTTTT
CASSPRQLTNEKLFF
>few|TRBD1|TRBV7-9|TRBJ1-3
TGTGCCAGCAGCTCTTTATGGACAGGCTCTGGAAACACCATATATTTT
CASSSLWTGSGNTIYF
>-|-|TRBV7-2|TRBJ1-5
TGTGCCAGCAGCTTAGCGACAGCCGGTCAGCCCCAGCATTTT
CASSLATAGQPQHF
>many|TRBD1|TRBV29-1|TRBJ2-3
TGCAGCGTCGTGACCCTCTCCGGGACAGGGGTACTTACGCAGTATTTT
CSVVTLSGTGVLTQYF
>few|-|TRBV7-2|TRBJ1-3
TGTGCCAGCAGCTCTCGCTCTGGAAACACCATATATTTT
CASSSRSGNTIYF
>few|-|TRBV7-9|TRBJ1-2
TGTGCCAGCAGCTACGAGGGAGGCTATGGCTACACCTTC
CASSYEGGYGYTF
>-|-|TRBV5-1|TRBJ1-5
TGCGCCAGCAGCCGAGAAGGCAATCAGCCCCAGCATTTT
CASSREGNQPQHF
>few|-|TRBV7-2|TRBJ2-5
TGTGCCAGCAGCTTAGGGCTTGGGGGGCAAGAGACCCAGTACTTC
CASSLGLGGQETQYF
>-|TRBD1|TRBV11-2|TRBJ2-7
TGTGCCAGCAGCTGGGGACAGGGAGTCTACGAGCAGTACTTC
CASSWGQGVYEQYF
>-|-|TRBV6-5|TRBJ1-6
TGTGCCAGCAGTTACTTTCCAGGGAAGAATTCACCCCTCCACTTT
CASSYFPGKNSPLHF
>-|TRBD2|TRBV7-2|TRBJ2-7
TGTGCCAGCAGCCTAAACCTAGCGGGGGGAGGGTACGAGCAGTACTTC
CASSLNLAGGGYEQYF
>few|-|TRBV5-1|TRBJ2-7
TGCGCCAGCAGCCCGACTTTGGGGGCTAACTCCTACGAGCAGTACTTC
CASSPTLGANSYEQYF
>few|-|TRBV18|TRBJ1-6
TGTGCCAGCTCACCACCTGTGGGGGAGGGTTCACCCCTCCACTTT
CASSPPVGEGSPLHF
>few|-|TRBV5-6|TRBJ2-7
TGTGCCAGCAGCGGCAACTACGAGCAGTACTTC
CASSGNYEQYF
>many|-|TRBV5-1|TRBJ2-1
TGCGCCAGCAGCTTCCGAGGTGAGCAGTTCTTC
CASSFRGEQFF
>many|TRBD2|TRBV30|TRBJ2-6
TGCACGGGACTAGCTGGGGCCAACGTCCTGACTTTC
CTGLAGANVLTF
>-|-|TRBV7-2|TRBJ2-1
TGTGCCAGCAGCTTAGGGACAGTCTCCTACAATGAGCAGTTCTTC
CASSLGTVSYNEQFF
>few|TRBD1|TRBV7-2|TRBJ2-5
TGTGCCAGCAACGGACAGGGATGGGGGCAAGAGACCCAGTACTTC
CASNGQGWGQETQYF